Presented here are 7 T cell receptor beta chains from one specimen sequenced in a study of blood T cell repertoires in COVID-19. The protocol was immunoSEQ multiplex PCR, while the TCRdb copy is restricted to in-frame clones and leaves out a portion. The table shows approximately 400,000 clones, with approximately 87% occurring only once. Sample: PBMCs or T cells enriched from blood (not recorded which). The receptors were gathered from a man aged 25 to 45 who had recovered from COVID-19.

The V gene is TRBV1, the J gene TRBJ2-2; the table's D call TRBD2 went unverified against the DNA. TRBV1 is flagged as a pseudogene. This CDR3 has 12 amino acids. The CDR3 DNA reads as TGCACCAGCATCTGTAACACCGGGGAGCTGTTTTTT. Protein sequence: CTSICNTGELFF.

In its sample, this clone was seen once. The chain combines TRBV7-9 with TRBJ1-2; unclear D gene. CDR3 length equals 12 residues. V lost 5 bases and J lost 1, with 5 bases in between. CDR1 is SEHNR and CDR2 is FQNEAQ in the germline V gene (reference sequence). Here the CDR3 DNA reads TGTGCCAGCAGCGCCAGTAACTATGGCTACACCTTC. Its translation is CASSASNYGYTF.

The V call is TRBV5-1, the J call TRBJ1-2, with 11 bases lining up with TRBD1. With V trimmed by 4 bases and J by 6 bases, 14 bases remained unmatched. Germline V CDR1 and CDR2: SGHRS, YFSETQ. The CDR3 spans 17 residues. The CDR3 coding sequence is TGCGCCAGCAGCCCGTGGCGGACAGGGGGCCTTTTAGATGGCTACACCTTC. Its protein product is CASSPWRTGGLLDGYTF. Full variable domain (rest looked up from reference TRBV5-1 and TRBJ1-2): KAGVTQTPRYLIKTRGQQVTLSCSPISGHRSVSWYQQTPGQGLQFLFEYFSETQRNKGNFPGRFSGRQFSNSRSEMNVSTLELGDSALYLCASSPWRTGGLLDGYTFGSGTRLTVV.

CDR3 DNA: TGCGCCAGCAGACAAGGACAGGGGGATGGCTACACCTTC. Amino acid sequence: CASRQGQGDGYTF. The chain has TRBV5-1 and TRBJ1-2, with TRBD1 matching 10 bases. Germline assignment: CDR1 SGHRS and CDR2 YFSETQ. Trimming took 5 bases from V and 6 from J; bases not matched to a gene: 4. This CDR3 region has 13 residues.

The chain has TRBV30 and TRBJ2-2; tentatively, D is TRBD1 (5 bases). V lost 1 base to trimming and J lost 6 bases, with 12 bases between them. CDR3 size: 14 residues. Germline loops: CDR1 GTSNPN, CDR2 SVGIG (reference sequence). CDR3 bases: TGTGCCTGGAGTGGTGGTAGGGGCGCCGGGGAGCTGTTTTTT. Its protein product is CAWSGGRGAGELFF.

The rearrangement uses TRBV11-2 and TRBJ1-5, with D perhaps TRBD1 (5 bases). Trimming left V 5 bases short and J 3 bases short, with 20 bases between. The CDR3 sequence is 17 residues long. Per germline, CDR1 SGHAT and CDR2 FQNNGV. The CDR3 nucleotides are TGTGCCAGCAGCGGCGAGGGACCTTGGGGGGTCAATCAGCCCCAGCATTTT. Translating it yields CASSGEGPWGVNQPQHF.

The V and J genes are TRBV5-4 and TRBJ2-3, with a possible D match to TRBD2 (5 bases). The CDR3 is 13 residues long. Trimming cost V 4 bases and J 0 bases, with 6 bases left between them. Germline-derived CDR1 and CDR2 are SGHNT and YYREEE (reference sequence). The CDR3 loop is CASSGGSTDTQYF. In DNA form, the CDR3 reads TGTGCCAGCAGCGGAGGAAGCACAGATACGCAGTATTTT.